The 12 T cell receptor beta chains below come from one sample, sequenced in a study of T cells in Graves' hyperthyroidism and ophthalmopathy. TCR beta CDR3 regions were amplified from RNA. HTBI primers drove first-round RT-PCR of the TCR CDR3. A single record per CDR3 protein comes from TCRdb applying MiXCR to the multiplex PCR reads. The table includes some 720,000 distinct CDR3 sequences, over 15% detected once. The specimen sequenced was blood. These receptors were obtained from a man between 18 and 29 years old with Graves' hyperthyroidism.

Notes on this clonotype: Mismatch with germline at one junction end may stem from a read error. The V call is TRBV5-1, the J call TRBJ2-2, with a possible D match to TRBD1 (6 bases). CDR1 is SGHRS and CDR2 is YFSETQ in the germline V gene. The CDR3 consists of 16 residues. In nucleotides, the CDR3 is TGTGCCAGCAGCTTAGAGGGGGACGCCCTCACCGGGGAGCTGTTTTTT. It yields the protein CASSLEGDALTGELFF.

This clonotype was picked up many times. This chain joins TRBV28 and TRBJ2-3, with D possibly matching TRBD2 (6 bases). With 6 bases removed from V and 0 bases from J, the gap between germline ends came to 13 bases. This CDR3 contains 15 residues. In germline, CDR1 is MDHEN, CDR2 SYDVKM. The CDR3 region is CASSQRATSTDTQYF. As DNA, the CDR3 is TGTGCCAGCAGCCAGCGGGCAACTAGCACAGATACGCAGTATTTT.

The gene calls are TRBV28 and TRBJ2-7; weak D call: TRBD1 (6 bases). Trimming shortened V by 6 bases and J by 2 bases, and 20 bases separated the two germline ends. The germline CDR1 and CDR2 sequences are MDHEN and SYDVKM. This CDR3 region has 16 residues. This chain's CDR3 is CASRIFGQGITYEQYF. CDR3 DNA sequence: TGTGCCAGCAGGATATTCGGGCAGGGGATTACCTACGAGCAGTACTTC.

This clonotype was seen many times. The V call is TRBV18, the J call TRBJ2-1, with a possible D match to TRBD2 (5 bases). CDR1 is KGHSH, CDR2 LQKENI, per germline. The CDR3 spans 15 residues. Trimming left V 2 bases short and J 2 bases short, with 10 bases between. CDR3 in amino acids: CASSPTSSTYNEQFF. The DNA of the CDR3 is TGTGCCAGCTCACCAACTAGTTCCACCTACAATGAGCAGTTCTTC.

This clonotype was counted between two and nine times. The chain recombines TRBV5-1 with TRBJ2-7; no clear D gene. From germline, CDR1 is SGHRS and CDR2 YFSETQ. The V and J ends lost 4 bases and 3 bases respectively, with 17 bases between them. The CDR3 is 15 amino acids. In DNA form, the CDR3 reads TGCGCCAGCAGCCCACCGCCCCCCAGGCACTACGAGCAGTACTTC. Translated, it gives CASSPPPPRHYEQYF.

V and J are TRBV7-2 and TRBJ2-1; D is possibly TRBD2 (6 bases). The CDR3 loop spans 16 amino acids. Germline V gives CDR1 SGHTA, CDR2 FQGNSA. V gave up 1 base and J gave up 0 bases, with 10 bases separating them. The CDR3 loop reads CASSLDAGSSYNEQFF. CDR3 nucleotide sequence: TGTGCCAGCAGCTTAGATGCGGGATCCTCCTACAATGAGCAGTTCTTC.

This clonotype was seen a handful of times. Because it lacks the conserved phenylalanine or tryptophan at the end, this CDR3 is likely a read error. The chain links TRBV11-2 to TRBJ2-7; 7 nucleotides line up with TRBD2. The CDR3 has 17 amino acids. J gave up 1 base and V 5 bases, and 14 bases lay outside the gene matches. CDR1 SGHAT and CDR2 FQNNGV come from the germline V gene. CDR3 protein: CASSREGGAGGSYEQYS. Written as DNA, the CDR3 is TGTGCCAGCAGCAGGGAGGGAGGAGCGGGTGGATCCTACGAGCAGTACTCC.

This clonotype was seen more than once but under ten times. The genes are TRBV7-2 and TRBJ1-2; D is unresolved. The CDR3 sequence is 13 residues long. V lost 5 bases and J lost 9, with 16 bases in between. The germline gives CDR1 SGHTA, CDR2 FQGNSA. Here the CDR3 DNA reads TGTGCCAGCAGCCTCGGACCCGATAGGAGCTACACCTTC. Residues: CASSLGPDRSYTF.

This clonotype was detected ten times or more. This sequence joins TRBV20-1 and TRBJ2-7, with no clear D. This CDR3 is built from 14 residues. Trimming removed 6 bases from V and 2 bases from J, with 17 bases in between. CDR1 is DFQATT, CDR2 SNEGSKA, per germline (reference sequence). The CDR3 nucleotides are TGCAGTGCCCCTGCCCCAGGACGTGCCTACGAGCAGTACTTC. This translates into CSAPAPGRAYEQYF.

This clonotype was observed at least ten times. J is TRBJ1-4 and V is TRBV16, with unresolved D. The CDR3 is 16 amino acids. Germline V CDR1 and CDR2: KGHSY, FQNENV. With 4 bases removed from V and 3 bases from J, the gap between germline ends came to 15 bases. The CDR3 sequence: CASSLMPQTANEKLFF. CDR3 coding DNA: TGTGCCAGCAGCCTTATGCCCCAGACGGCTAATGAAAAACTGTTTTTT.

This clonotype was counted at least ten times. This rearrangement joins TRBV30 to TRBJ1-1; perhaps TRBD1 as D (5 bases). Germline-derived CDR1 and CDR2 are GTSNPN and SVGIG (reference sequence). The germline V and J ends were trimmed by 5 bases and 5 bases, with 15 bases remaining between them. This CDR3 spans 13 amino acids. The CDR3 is CAWERGIGTEAFF. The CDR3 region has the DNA TGTGCCTGGGAACGGGGGATCGGAACTGAAGCTTTCTTT.

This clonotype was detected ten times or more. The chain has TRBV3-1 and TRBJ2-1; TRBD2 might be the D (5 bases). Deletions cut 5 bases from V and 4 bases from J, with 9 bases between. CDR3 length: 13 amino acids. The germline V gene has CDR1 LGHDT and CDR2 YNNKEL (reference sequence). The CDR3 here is CASSETRYNEQFF. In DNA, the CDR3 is TGTGCCAGCAGCGAAACTAGGTACAATGAGCAGTTCTTC.